Reported below is one T cell receptor (beta chain). The data stem from a study of blood T cell repertoires in COVID-19. Across the whole study: The samples span acute and convalescent COVID-19 from the United States, Italy and Spain.

Sequencing was performed with immunoSEQ multiplex PCR; in TCRdb, only in-frame clones are kept and a portion is missing. The sample shows roughly 210,000 clones, around 86% of them seen only once. The CDR3 is 13 residues long. V was trimmed by 3 bases and J by 4 bases, leaving 7 bases between them. CDR1 LNHDA and CDR2 SQIVND come from the germline V gene (reference sequence). The sequencing sample was made of PBMCs or T cells enriched from blood (not recorded which). The TCR sequence derives from a man aged 25-45 years in a cohort exposed to, infected with or recovered from COVID-19 (not recorded which). V usage is TRBV19 and J usage is TRBJ1-5; D not certain. CDR3 sequence reads: CASSIAGNQPQHF. In nucleotides, the CDR3 is TGTGCCAGTAGTATTGCGGGGAATCAGCCCCAGCATTTT.